Sequencing of this T cell receptor beta chain was carried out in a study of a mutant IDH1 vaccine in newly diagnosed glioma. CDR3 size: 14 residues. The trim removed 3 bases at V and 5 bases at J, leaving 4 bases unmatched. Per germline, CDR1 MNHNY and CDR2 SVGAGI (reference sequence). As concerns this clone: Its antigen is currently unknown.

The sample's time point: week 23, last vaccination. The vaccine gave 300 ug of a 20-mer mutant IDH1 peptide subcutaneously per dose. Sequenced by immunoSEQ multiplex PCR; TCRdb stores in-frame clones only, minus some. The data show about 44,000 clones, approximately 90% seen once. This chain links TRBV6-6 with TRBJ1-1; TRBD1 agrees at 9 bases. This material consisted of PBMCs, taken from a glioma patient whose treatment included an IDH1 peptide vaccine. The receptor was isolated from a middle-aged man with glioma. CDR3 amino acids: CASSYPGTGTEAFF. The CDR3 nucleotides are TGTGCCAGCAGTTATCCCGGGACAGGGACTGAAGCTTTCTTT.